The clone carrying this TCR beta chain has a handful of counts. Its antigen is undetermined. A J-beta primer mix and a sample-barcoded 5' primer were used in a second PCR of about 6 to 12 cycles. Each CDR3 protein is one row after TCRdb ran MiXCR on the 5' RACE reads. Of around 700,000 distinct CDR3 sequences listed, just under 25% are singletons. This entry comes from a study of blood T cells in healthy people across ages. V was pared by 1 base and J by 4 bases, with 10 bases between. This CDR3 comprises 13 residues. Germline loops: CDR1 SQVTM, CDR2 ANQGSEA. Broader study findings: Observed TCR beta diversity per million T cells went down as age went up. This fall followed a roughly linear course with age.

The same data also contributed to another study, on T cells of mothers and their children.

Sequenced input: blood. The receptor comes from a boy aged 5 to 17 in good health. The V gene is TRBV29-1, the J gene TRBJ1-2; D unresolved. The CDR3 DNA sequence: TGCAGCGTTGAAGTTTCGGCCTCCTATGGCTACACCTTC. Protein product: CSVEVSASYGYTF.